A single sample is the source of the 5 T cell receptor beta chains below, sequenced in a study of OX40 agonist ivuxolimab in advanced cancers. TCRdb's copy holds only in-frame clones and misses some; the assay was immunoSEQ multiplex PCR. The sample holds some 37,000 clones, more than 75% seen once. Material: CD4+ or CD8+ T cells sorted from blood, obtained in a trial of the OX40 agonist ivuxolimab. Source of these receptors: an adult with an advanced solid tumor such as melanoma, head and neck, liver or kidney cancer.

V usage is TRBV11-3 and J usage is TRBJ2-1; 14 bases match TRBD2. CDR1 and CDR2 (germline): SGHNT, YENEEA. The V and J ends lost 5 bases and 5 bases, in that order; junction bases with no gene match: 5. The length of the CDR3 is 16 residues. CDR3 residues: CASSLGLAGGNNEQFF. The CDR3 coding sequence is TGTGCCAGCAGCCTCGGACTAGCGGGAGGTAACAATGAGCAGTTCTTC.

The chain has TRBV27 and TRBJ1-2, with D unresolved. Trimming pared 2 bases from V and 6 bases from J, leaving 7 bases between. The CDR3 has 12 amino acids. CDR1 is MNHEY, CDR2 SMNVEV, per germline (reference sequence). CDR3 region: CASSLMGHGYTF. The CDR3 coding sequence is TGTGCCAGCAGTTTAATGGGCCATGGCTACACCTTC.

The CDR3 DNA sequence: TGTGCCAGCAATGGGGCCACCTACGAGCAGTACTTC. This codes for CASNGATYEQYF. This chain uses TRBV6-1 with TRBJ2-7, with D perhaps TRBD1 (5 bases). V lost 7 bases, J lost 2 bases, and 9 bases lay in between. Germline values: CDR1 MNHNS, CDR2 SASEGT. This CDR3 has 12 residues.

The chain combines TRBV7-9 with TRBJ2-7; the match to TRBD1 covers 8 bases. V lost 7 bases to trimming and J lost 3 bases; unmatched junction nucleotides: 8. CDR3 length equals 14 residues. Germline V gene lookup returns CDR1 SEHNR and CDR2 FQNEAQ (reference sequence). The CDR3 loop is CASTGSGTGYEQYF. CDR3 sequence (DNA): TGTGCCAGCACCGGATCCGGGACAGGCTACGAGCAGTACTTC.

The chain employs TRBV27 and TRBJ1-3; D uncertain. Germline loops: CDR1 MNHEY, CDR2 SMNVEV (reference sequence). This CDR3 has 15 residues. Between the trimmed V and J ends, which lost 4 bases and 3 bases, there was a span of 13 bases. The CDR3 region is CASSSRPLGGNTIYF. The DNA of the CDR3 is TGTGCCAGCAGTTCCCGGCCCTTGGGTGGAAACACCATATATTTT.